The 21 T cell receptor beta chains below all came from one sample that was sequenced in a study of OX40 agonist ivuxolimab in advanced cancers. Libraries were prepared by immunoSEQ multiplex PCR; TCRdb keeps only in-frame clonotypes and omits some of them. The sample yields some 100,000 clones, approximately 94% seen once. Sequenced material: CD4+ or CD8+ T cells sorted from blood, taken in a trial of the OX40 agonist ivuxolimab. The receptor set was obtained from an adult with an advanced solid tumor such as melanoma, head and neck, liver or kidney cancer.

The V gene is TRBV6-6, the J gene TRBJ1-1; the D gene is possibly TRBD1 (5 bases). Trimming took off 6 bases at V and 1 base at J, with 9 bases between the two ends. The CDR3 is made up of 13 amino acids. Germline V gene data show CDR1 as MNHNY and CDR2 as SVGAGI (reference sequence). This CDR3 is CASSLRENTEAFF. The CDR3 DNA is TGTGCCAGCAGCCTCAGGGAGAACACTGAAGCTTTCTTT.

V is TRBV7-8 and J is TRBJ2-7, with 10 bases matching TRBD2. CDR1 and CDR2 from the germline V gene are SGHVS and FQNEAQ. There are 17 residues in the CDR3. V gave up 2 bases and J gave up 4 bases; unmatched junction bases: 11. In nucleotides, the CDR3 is TGTGCCAGCAGCTTACCCAGGACTAGCGGAGATAGGTACGAGCAGTACTTC. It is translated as CASSLPRTSGDRYEQYF. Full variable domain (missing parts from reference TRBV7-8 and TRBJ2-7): GAGVSQSPRYKVAKRGQDVALRCDPISGHVSLFWYQQALGQGPEFLTYFQNEAQLDKSGLPSDRFFAERPEGSVSTLKIQRTQQEDSAVYLCASSLPRTSGDRYEQYFGPGTRLTVT.

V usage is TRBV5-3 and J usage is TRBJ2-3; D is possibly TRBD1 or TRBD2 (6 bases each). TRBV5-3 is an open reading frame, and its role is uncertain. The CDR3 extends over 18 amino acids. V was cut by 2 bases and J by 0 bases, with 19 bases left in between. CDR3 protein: CARSFDRWRGQSTDTQYF. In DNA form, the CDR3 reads TGTGCCAGAAGCTTTGACAGGTGGAGGGGCCAAAGCACAGATACGCAGTATTTT.

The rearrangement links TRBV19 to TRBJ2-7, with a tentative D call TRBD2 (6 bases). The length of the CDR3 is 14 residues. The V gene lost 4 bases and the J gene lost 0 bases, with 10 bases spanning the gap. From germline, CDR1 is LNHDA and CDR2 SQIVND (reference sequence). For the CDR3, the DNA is TGTGCCAGTAGTAGGAGGGACCTCTCCTACGAGCAGTACTTC. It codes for CASSRRDLSYEQYF.

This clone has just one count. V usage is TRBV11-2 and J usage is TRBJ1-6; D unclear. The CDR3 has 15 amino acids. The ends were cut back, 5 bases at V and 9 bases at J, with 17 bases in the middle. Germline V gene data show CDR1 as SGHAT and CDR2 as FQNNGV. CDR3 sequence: CASSPEIFFSSPLHF. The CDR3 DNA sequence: TGTGCCAGCAGCCCCGAGATCTTCTTTTCTTCACCCCTCCACTTT. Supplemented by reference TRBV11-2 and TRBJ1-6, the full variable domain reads EAGVAQSPRYKIIEKRQSVAFWCNPISGHATLYWYQQILGQGPKLLIQFQNNGVVDDSQLPKDRFSAERLKGVDSTLKIQPAKLEDSAVYLCASSPEIFFSSPLHFGNGTRLTVT.

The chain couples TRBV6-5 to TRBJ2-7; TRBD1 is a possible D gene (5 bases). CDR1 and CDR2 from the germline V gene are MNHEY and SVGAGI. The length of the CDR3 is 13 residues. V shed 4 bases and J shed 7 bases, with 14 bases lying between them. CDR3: CASSFRVFEEQYF. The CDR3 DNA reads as TGTGCCAGCAGTTTCAGGGTATTTGAAGAGCAGTACTTC.

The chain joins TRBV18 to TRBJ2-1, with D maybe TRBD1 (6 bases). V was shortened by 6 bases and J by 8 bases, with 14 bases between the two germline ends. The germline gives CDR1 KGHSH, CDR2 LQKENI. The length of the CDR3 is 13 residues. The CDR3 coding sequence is TGTGCCAGCTCCCTGGACAGCTCCGATGAGCAGTTCTTC. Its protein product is CASSLDSSDEQFF.

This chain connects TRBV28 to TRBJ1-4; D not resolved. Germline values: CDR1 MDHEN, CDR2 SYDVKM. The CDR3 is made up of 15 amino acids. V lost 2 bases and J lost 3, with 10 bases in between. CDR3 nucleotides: TGTGCCAGCAGTTTAGGCGGGGATGCTAATGAAAAACTGTTTTTT. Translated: CASSLGGDANEKLFF.

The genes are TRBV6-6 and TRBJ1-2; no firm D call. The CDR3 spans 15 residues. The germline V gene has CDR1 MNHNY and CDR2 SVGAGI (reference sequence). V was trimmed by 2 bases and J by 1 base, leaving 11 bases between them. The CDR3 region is CASSYGSGVNYGYTF. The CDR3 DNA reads TGTGCCAGCAGTTACGGGTCAGGTGTTAACTATGGCTACACCTTC.

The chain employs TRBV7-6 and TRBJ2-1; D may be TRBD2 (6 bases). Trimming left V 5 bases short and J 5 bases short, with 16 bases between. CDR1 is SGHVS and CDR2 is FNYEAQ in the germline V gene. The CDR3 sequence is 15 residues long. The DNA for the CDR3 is TGTGCCAGCAGCCCTAGGAGGGCCGGGGACAATGAGCAGTTCTTC. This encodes CASSPRRAGDNEQFF.

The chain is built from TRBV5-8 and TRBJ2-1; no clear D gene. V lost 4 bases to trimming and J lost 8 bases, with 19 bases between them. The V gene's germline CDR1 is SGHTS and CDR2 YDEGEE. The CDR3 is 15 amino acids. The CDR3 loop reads CASSLGSARTYEQFF. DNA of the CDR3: TGTGCCAGCAGCCTCGGGTCAGCAAGAACCTATGAGCAGTTCTTC. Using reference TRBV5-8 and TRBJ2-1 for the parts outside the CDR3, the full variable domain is EAGVTQSPTHLIKTRGQQATLRCSPISGHTSVYWYQQALGLGLQFLLWYDEGEERNRGNFPPRFSGRQFPNYSSELNVNALELEDSALYLCASSLGSARTYEQFFGPGTRLTVL.

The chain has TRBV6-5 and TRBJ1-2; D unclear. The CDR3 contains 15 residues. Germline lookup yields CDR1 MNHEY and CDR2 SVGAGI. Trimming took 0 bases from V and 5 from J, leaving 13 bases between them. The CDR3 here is CASSYSAGSGYGYTF. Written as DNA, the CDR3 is TGTGCCAGCAGTTACTCGGCAGGCTCCGGGTATGGCTACACCTTC.

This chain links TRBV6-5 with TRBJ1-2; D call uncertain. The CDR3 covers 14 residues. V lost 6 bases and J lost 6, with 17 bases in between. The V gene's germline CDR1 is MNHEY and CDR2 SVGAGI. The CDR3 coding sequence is TGTGCCAGCAGGGACTTAAGTGGGTTGGATGGCTACACCTTC. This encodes CASRDLSGLDGYTF.

The DNA of the CDR3 is TGTGCCAGCTTTAATAGTAACTATGGCTACACCTTC. Its translation: CASFNSNYGYTF. The chain links TRBV6-1 to TRBJ1-2; unclear D gene. The V and J ends lost 8 bases and 1 base respectively, with 8 bases between them. The CDR3 consists of 12 residues. The V gene's germline CDR1 is MNHNS and CDR2 SASEGT.

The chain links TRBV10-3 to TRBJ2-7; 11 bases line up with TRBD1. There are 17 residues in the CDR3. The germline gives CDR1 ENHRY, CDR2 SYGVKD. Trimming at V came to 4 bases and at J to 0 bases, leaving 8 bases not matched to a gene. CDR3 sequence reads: CAISGVDGTGGSYEQYF. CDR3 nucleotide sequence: TGTGCCATCAGTGGGGTAGATGGGACAGGGGGCTCCTACGAGCAGTACTTC.

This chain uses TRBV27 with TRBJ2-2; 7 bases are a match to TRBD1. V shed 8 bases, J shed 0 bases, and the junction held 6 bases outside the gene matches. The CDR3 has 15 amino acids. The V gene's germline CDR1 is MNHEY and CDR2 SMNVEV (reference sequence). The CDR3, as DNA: TGTGCCAGCGGGGACAGAATCGCGAACACCGGGGAGCTGTTTTTT. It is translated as CASGDRIANTGELFF.

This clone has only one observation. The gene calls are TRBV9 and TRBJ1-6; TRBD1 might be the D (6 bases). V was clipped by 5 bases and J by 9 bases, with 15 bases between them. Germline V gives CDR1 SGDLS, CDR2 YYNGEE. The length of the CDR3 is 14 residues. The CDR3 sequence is CASSGGGGGSPLHF. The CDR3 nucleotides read TGTGCCAGCAGTGGGGGAGGGGGGGGTTCACCCCTCCACTTT.

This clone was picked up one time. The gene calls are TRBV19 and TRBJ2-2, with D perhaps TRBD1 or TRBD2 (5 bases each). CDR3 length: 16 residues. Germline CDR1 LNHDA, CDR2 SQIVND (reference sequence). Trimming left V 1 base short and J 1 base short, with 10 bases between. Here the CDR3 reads CASSIVGGVNTGELFF. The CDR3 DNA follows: TGTGCCAGTAGTATAGTTGGGGGAGTGAACACCGGGGAGCTGTTTTTT.

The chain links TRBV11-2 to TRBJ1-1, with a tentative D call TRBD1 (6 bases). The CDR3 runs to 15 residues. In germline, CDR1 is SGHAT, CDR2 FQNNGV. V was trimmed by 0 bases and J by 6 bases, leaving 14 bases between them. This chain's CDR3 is CASSLDRGATAEAFF. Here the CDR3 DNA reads TGTGCCAGCAGCTTAGACCGGGGGGCGACGGCTGAAGCTTTCTTT. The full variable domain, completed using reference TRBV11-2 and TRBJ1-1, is EAGVAQSPRYKIIEKRQSVAFWCNPISGHATLYWYQQILGQGPKLLIQFQNNGVVDDSQLPKDRFSAERLKGVDSTLKIQPAKLEDSAVYLCASSLDRGATAEAFFGQGTRLTVV.

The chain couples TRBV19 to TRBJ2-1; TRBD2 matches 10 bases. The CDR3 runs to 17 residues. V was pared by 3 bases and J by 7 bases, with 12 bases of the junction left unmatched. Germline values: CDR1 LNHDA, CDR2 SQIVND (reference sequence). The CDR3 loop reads CASSIGRAGGSRNEQFF. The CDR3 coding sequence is TGTGCCAGTAGTATTGGAAGAGCGGGAGGGTCCAGGAATGAGCAGTTCTTC.

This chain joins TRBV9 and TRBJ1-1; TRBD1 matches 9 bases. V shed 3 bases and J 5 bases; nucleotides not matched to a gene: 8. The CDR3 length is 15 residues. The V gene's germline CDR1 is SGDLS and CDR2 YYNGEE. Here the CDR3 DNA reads TGTGCCAGCAGCGCAGAACAGGGGGCAAGTACTGAAGCTTTCTTT. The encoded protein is CASSAEQGASTEAFF.